These 5 T cell receptor beta chains came from one sample sequenced in a study of blood T cell repertoires in COVID-19. Data came from immunoSEQ multiplex PCR; TCRdb stores just in-frame clones and leaves some out. Here the sample spans hundreds of thousands of clones, 70% to 90% being singletons. The sample taken for sequencing was PBMCs or T cells enriched from blood (not recorded which). Receptors were obtained from a woman between 35 and 50 years old who had recovered from COVID-19.

J is TRBJ1-6 and V is TRBV11-2; D might be TRBD1 (5 bases). V lost 0 bases and J lost 9, with 15 bases in between. Per germline, CDR1 SGHAT and CDR2 FQNNGV. This CDR3 has 16 residues. The CDR3 reads CASSLDAEGRVSPLHF. CDR3 DNA sequence: TGTGCCAGCAGCTTAGATGCGGAGGGGCGGGTTTCACCCCTCCACTTT.

This chain connects TRBV4-3 to TRBJ2-3; maybe TRBD1 (6 bases). The CDR3 sequence is 16 residues long. CDR1 is LGHNA, CDR2 YSLEER, per germline. V was trimmed by 3 bases and J by 9 bases, leaving 22 bases between them. The DNA for the CDR3 is TGCGCCAGCAGCCAGTTGAGGACAGACTCAGCTGGAACGCAGTATTTT. This encodes CASSQLRTDSAGTQYF.

The chain has TRBV5-4 and TRBJ2-2; 8 bases map to TRBD2. The junction had 6 bases not matched to a gene; V was cut back by 4 bases and J by 4 bases. CDR1 is SGHNT, CDR2 YYREEE, per germline (reference sequence). This CDR3 has 15 amino acids. The DNA of the CDR3 is TGTGCCAGCAGCGTCCGGGGGGGTTTCACCGGGGAGCTGTTTTTT. Translated, it gives CASSVRGGFTGELFF. The whole variable domain, filled in from reference TRBV5-4 and TRBJ2-2, reads ETGVTQSPTHLIKTRGQQVTLRCSSQSGHNTVSWYQQALGQGPQFIFQYYREEENGRGNFPPRFSGLQFPNYSSELNVNALELDDSALYLCASSVRGGFTGELFFGEGSRLTVL.

This chain joins TRBV7-3 and TRBJ2-1; the D gene is possibly TRBD2 (5 bases). CDR1 SGHTA and CDR2 FQGTGA come from the germline V gene. The CDR3 contains 15 residues. V was clipped by 1 base and J by 0 bases, with 7 bases between them. CDR3 bases: TGTGCCAGCAGCTTAATCGGGGTCTCCTACAATGAGCAGTTCTTC. Amino acids: CASSLIGVSYNEQFF.

This chain uses TRBV25-1 with TRBJ1-3; D gene unclear. The CDR3 loop spans 16 amino acids. CDR1 and CDR2 from the germline V gene are MGHDK and SYGVNS. Trimming pared 1 base from V and 0 bases from J, leaving 10 bases between. DNA of the CDR3: TGTGCCAGCAGTGAATCTGCAGAGGGCTCTGGAAACACCATATATTTT. Its protein product is CASSESAEGSGNTIYF.